These T cell receptor beta chains were read from a single sample in a study of cytomegalovirus exposure and HLA in healthy donors. Clones were sequenced by immunoSEQ multiplex PCR, and TCRdb holds only the in-frame ones, with some missing. The top ten hold less than 2.5% of the sample, which has about 160,000 clones, approximately 84% seen once. The sample consisted of PBMCs. Receptor source: a man aged 18 to 29 in good health and CMV-seropositive. Both conserved end residues are part of each CDR3. D genes are given only for firm matches. A row's size may be missing; if present it is once, few, many or a size class.

cdr3_nt: TGTGCCATCAGCGACGGGAGCGGGAACACCGGGGAGCTGTTTTTT
cdr3_aa: CAISDGSGNTGELFF
d_call: NA
v_call: TRBV10-3
clone_size: once
j_call: TRBJ2-2

cdr3_nt: TGTGCCAGCAGCTTAGGCGTAGTGGCAACAGGGGGCGGCTACACCTTC
cdr3_aa: CASSLGVVATGGGYTF
d_call: TRBD1
v_call: TRBV13
clone_size: NA
j_call: TRBJ1-2

cdr3_nt: TGCGCCAGCAGTCGTCCGGGACACCGCTACAATGAGCAGTTCTTC
cdr3_aa: CASSRPGHRYNEQFF
d_call: NA
v_call: TRBV10-1
clone_size: NA
j_call: TRBJ2-1

cdr3_nt: TGTGCCAGCAGCCCTGGACAGGGAGAGGTTACGCAGTATTTT
cdr3_aa: CASSPGQGEVTQYF
d_call: TRBD1
v_call: TRBV5-4
clone_size: NA
j_call: TRBJ2-3

cdr3_nt: TGTGCCAGCAGCTTAAGAGGGGGTTTCTATGGCTACACCTTC
cdr3_aa: CASSLRGGFYGYTF
d_call: NA
v_call: TRBV7-2
clone_size: NA
j_call: TRBJ1-2

cdr3_nt: TGTGCCAGCAGTGGGAGTTGGGGGCACAATAATTCACCCCTCCACTTT
cdr3_aa: CASSGSWGHNNSPLHF
d_call: NA
v_call: TRBV6-4
clone_size: NA
j_call: TRBJ1-6

cdr3_nt: TGTGCCAGCAGTGCCCCCGGCGGTACCTACGAGCAGTACTTC
cdr3_aa: CASSAPGGTYEQYF
d_call: NA
v_call: TRBV6-1
clone_size: NA
j_call: TRBJ2-7

cdr3_nt: TGCAGCGTGGCCGGCAGGGGGCCCTCCACCATATATTTT
cdr3_aa: CSVAGRGPSTIYF
d_call: TRBD1
v_call: TRBV29-1
clone_size: NA
j_call: TRBJ1-3

cdr3_nt: TGCAGCGTTGAGCCCCCGCTTTTGGGCCTGCCCACAGATACGCAGTATTTT
cdr3_aa: CSVEPPLLGLPTDTQYF
d_call: NA
v_call: TRBV29-1
clone_size: NA
j_call: TRBJ2-3

cdr3_nt: TGTGCCAGCTCACCCGAGACAGGGGGCGCCTATGGCTACACCTTC
cdr3_aa: CASSPETGGAYGYTF
d_call: TRBD1
v_call: TRBV18
clone_size: NA
j_call: TRBJ1-2

cdr3_nt: TGTGCCAGCAGCTTAGGTCTGGGCCACACCTTC
cdr3_aa: CASSLGLGHTF
d_call: NA
v_call: TRBV11-3
clone_size: NA
j_call: TRBJ1-2

cdr3_nt: TGCAGCGTTACGGTAGGGACAGGGCGGAATGAGCAGTTCTTC
cdr3_aa: CSVTVGTGRNEQFF
d_call: TRBD1
v_call: TRBV29-1
clone_size: NA
j_call: TRBJ2-1

cdr3_nt: TGTGCCAGCAGCCCTACAGGGATCTGGGAGCAGTACTTC
cdr3_aa: CASSPTGIWEQYF
d_call: NA
v_call: TRBV7-2
clone_size: NA
j_call: TRBJ2-7

cdr3_nt: TGTGCCAGCACGAGGAGCGGGGGGGGACAAGAGACCCAGTACTTC
cdr3_aa: CASTRSGGGQETQYF
d_call: TRBD2
v_call: TRBV9
clone_size: NA
j_call: TRBJ2-5

cdr3_nt: TGTGCCAGTAGTATAGTCCAGGCTGGCAATCAGCCCCAGCATTTT
cdr3_aa: CASSIVQAGNQPQHF
d_call: NA
v_call: TRBV19
clone_size: NA
j_call: TRBJ1-5

cdr3_nt: TGTGCCAGTAGTATTGGAGGGACCGGGGAGCTGTTTTTT
cdr3_aa: CASSIGGTGELFF
d_call: NA
v_call: TRBV19
clone_size: NA
j_call: TRBJ2-2